This entry lists 17 T cell receptor beta chains sequenced from one sample in a study of T cell responses to AZD1222 COVID-19 vaccine. TCRdb's copy holds only in-frame clones and misses some; the assay was immunoSEQ multiplex PCR. The repertoire holds 140,000 or so clones, with about 92% as singletons. The specimen was peripheral blood, collected after recovery from COVID-19. The receptors shown here come from an adult who had recovered from COVID-19.

The chain uses TRBV7-3 and TRBJ2-3, with TRBD2 matching over 7 bases. Germline trimming cut 5 bases from V and 6 bases from J; bases unmatched to any gene: 14. CDR3 size: 16 residues. The germline CDR1 and CDR2 sequences are SGHTA and FQGTGA. The CDR3 DNA follows: TGTGCCAGCAGCCCCCGAGTAGCGGGTTTCCGTGATACGCAGTATTTT. Translating it yields CASSPRVAGFRDTQYF.

CDR3 sequence reads: CASSQGLPSADTQYF. As DNA, the CDR3 is TGTGCCAGCAGCCAAGGTTTACCTTCGGCAGATACGCAGTATTTT. The chain is built from TRBV3-1 (or the pseudogene TRBV3-2) and TRBJ2-3; D is undetermined. The CDR3 runs to 15 residues. V was pared by 1 base and J by 4 bases, with 12 bases between. Germline assignment: CDR1 LGHDT and CDR2 YNNKEL (reference sequence).

DNA for the CDR3: TGTGCCAGCAGAAACCTACAGGGAGGAAAGATAAAACTGTTTTTT. Translation gives CASRNLQGGKIKLFF. This rearrangement joins TRBV6-5 to TRBJ1-4, with D perhaps matching TRBD1 (6 bases). Trimming cost V 6 bases and J 10 bases, with 21 bases left between them. The CDR3 sequence is 15 residues long. CDR1 and CDR2 from the germline V gene are MNHEY and SVGAGI.

The chain employs TRBV6-5 and TRBJ1-4; D unclear. Trimming cost V 3 bases and J 4 bases, with 9 bases left between them. In germline, CDR1 is MNHEY, CDR2 SVGAGI. This CDR3 is built from 14 residues. The CDR3 region has the DNA TGTGCCAGCAGTTATCTTCCTCTTAATGAAAAACTGTTTTTT. Amino acid sequence: CASSYLPLNEKLFF.

The chain carries TRBV30 and TRBJ1-4, with a possible D match to TRBD1 (6 bases). The CDR3 length is 11 residues. Per the germline V gene, CDR1 is GTSNPN and CDR2 is SVGIG (reference sequence). V was pared by 0 bases and J by 14 bases, with 10 bases between. CDR3 DNA: TGTGCCTGGAGTGTGGGGGGGCGGCTGTTTTTT. Translating gives CAWSVGGRLFF. Variable domain in full (rest from reference TRBV30 and TRBJ1-4): SQTIHQWPATLVQPVGSPLSLECTVEGTSNPNLYWYRQAAGRGLQLLFYSVGIGQISSEVPQNLSASRPQDRQFILSSKKLLLSDSGFYLCAWSVGGRLFFGSGTQLSVL.

The rearrangement links TRBV6-5 to TRBJ1-5; 9 bases are shared with TRBD1. Germline V lookup: CDR1 MNHEY, CDR2 SVGAGI. The V gene end was trimmed by 5 bases and the J gene end by 6 bases; junction bases not matched to a gene: 5. This CDR3 region has 14 residues. Here the CDR3 reads CASSPGTGFQPQHF. The CDR3 DNA is TGTGCCAGCAGTCCCGGGACAGGGTTTCAGCCCCAGCATTTT.

V usage is TRBV28 and J usage is TRBJ2-7; 9 bases map to TRBD1. Trimming took 3 bases from V and 6 from J; bases not matched to a gene: 9. This CDR3 contains 15 residues. CDR1 is MDHEN, CDR2 SYDVKM, per germline. The CDR3 region is CASSFVTGGSGEQYF. DNA for the CDR3: TGTGCCAGCAGTTTCGTCACAGGGGGCTCGGGCGAGCAGTACTTC.

J is TRBJ2-1 and V is TRBV7-9; TRBD2 matches 13 bases. V shed 3 bases and J 3 bases; nucleotides not matched to a gene: 2. Germline V gene sequence: CDR1 SEHNR, CDR2 FQNEAQ (reference sequence). The CDR3 runs to 16 residues. The CDR3, as DNA: TGTGCCAGCAGCTTTGGGACTAGCGGGAACTACAATGAGCAGTTCTTC. Translation gives CASSFGTSGNYNEQFF.

The chain is built from TRBV28 and TRBJ2-1; the D gene could be TRBD1 or TRBD2 (5 bases each). CDR1 and CDR2 from the germline V gene are MDHEN and SYDVKM. This CDR3 has 17 residues. V dropped 0 bases and J dropped 0 bases, with 12 bases sitting between them. CDR3: CASSLWRDQSSYNEQFF. Written as DNA, the CDR3 is TGTGCCAGCAGTTTATGGAGGGACCAGAGCTCCTACAATGAGCAGTTCTTC.

This CDR3 reads CATQGHPYTEAFF. CDR3 nucleotides: TGTGCCACCCAGGGGCATCCGTACACTGAAGCTTTCTTT. This chain connects TRBV2 to TRBJ1-1; D perhaps matches TRBD1 (6 bases). Germline-derived CDR1 and CDR2 are SNHLY and FYNNEI. The CDR3 contains 13 residues. Trimming took 10 bases from V and 3 from J, leaving 15 bases between them.

This sequence joins TRBV5-1 and TRBJ1-2, with D hard to call. The length of the CDR3 is 16 residues. V was shortened by 4 bases and J by 6 bases, with 22 bases between the two germline ends. CDR1 and CDR2 from the germline V gene are SGHRS and YFSETQ. The CDR3 is CASSAPERLWLDGYTF. CDR3 DNA sequence: TGCGCCAGCAGCGCCCCAGAGAGGTTATGGTTAGATGGCTACACCTTC.

The J gene is TRBJ2-1, the V gene TRBV5-1, with a tentative D call TRBD2 (5 bases). Germline assignment: CDR1 SGHRS and CDR2 YFSETQ. The ends were cut back, 0 bases at V and 9 bases at J, with 7 bases in the middle. CDR3 length equals 12 residues. The CDR3 region is CASSLASGEQFF. The CDR3 region has the DNA TGCGCCAGCAGCTTGGCCAGCGGTGAGCAGTTCTTC.

V and J are TRBV7-3 and TRBJ1-1, with 7 bases fitting TRBD1. This CDR3 has 15 amino acids. The V gene's germline CDR1 is SGHTA and CDR2 FQGTGA. Losses at the gene ends were 5 bases for V and 3 bases for J; bases not matched to a gene: 9. Here the CDR3 DNA reads TGTGCCAGCAGCGCCATGACAGGGCGGGACACTGAAGCTTTCTTT. It specifies CASSAMTGRDTEAFF.

The chain links TRBV5-1 to TRBJ2-1, with D possibly matching TRBD1 (5 bases). V gave up 1 base and J gave up 5 bases, with 13 bases separating them. The germline V gene has CDR1 SGHRS and CDR2 YFSETQ. CDR3 length: 15 residues. The CDR3 is CASSLSRQTNNEQFF. The CDR3 DNA reads TGCGCCAGCAGCTTGTCGAGACAGACAAACAATGAGCAGTTCTTC.

Concerning this clone: Different DNA sequences within this sample yield the same CDR3. The chain is built from TRBV29-1 and TRBJ1-5; a weak D match, TRBD1 (6 bases). Germline CDR1 SQVTM, CDR2 ANQGSEA. The CDR3 extends over 12 amino acids. V was cut by 4 bases and J by 4 bases, with 8 bases left in between. For the CDR3, the DNA is TGCAGCGTTGGGGGGCAGAATCAGCCCCAGCATTTT. Amino acid sequence: CSVGGQNQPQHF.

The gene calls are TRBV12-5 and TRBJ2-1, with D uncertain. The germline CDR1 and CDR2 sequences are LGHNT and FRNRAP. The CDR3 has 12 amino acids. V dropped 7 bases and J dropped 13 bases, with 17 bases sitting between them. This CDR3 reads CASAVARDHQFF. CDR3 DNA sequence: TGTGCTAGTGCCGTTGCAAGGGATCACCAGTTCTTC.

The chain carries TRBV15 and TRBJ1-3; no definite D call. The CDR3 extends over 12 amino acids. Germline V CDR1 and CDR2: LNHNV, YYDKDF (reference sequence). V dropped 2 bases and J dropped 3 bases, with 2 bases sitting between them. The CDR3 here is CATSRNGNTIYF. In DNA, the CDR3 is TGTGCCACCAGCAGAAATGGAAACACCATATATTTT.